Listed below are T cell receptor beta chains from one sample, sequenced in a study of CD8 T cells in ankylosing spondylitis. TCRdb itself ran the 5' RACE reads through MiXCR, one entry per CDR3 protein. The top ten hold roughly 9.2% of the sample, which has around 330,000 distinct CDR3 sequences, 11% seen once. Sequencing input: blood, either unsorted or a sorted T cell fraction (not recorded which). The origin of the receptors is a female donor with ankylosing spondylitis or in good health (not recorded which). Each CDR3 is given without its conserved first and last residue. Not all rows give a size; the values are once, few, many and, for expanded clones, a class.

TRBV9 . ASSVGTLGYEQY
TRBV3-1 many ASSQGRAPLH
TRBV10-3 many AISASGTGVGNQPQH
TRBV15 . AVTGTNYGYT
TRBV20-1 few SPAVRADTQY
TRBV10-3 many AISESRSRRTGELF
TRBV28 many ATAKAGQGLRGEQY
TRBV12-3/TRBV12-4 . ASSWGGYTEAF
TRBV7-2 . ASSADLEGYT
TRBV27 . ASSPRDRASDTQY
TRBV6-2/TRBV6-3 many ASSYSGRNEQF
TRBV29-1 . SSRNGLAGVGDEQF
TRBV6-1 many ASSEREGARNQPQH
TRBV20-1 many SASGRGAMNTEAF
TRBV20-1 many SASNRGMAF
TRBV28 many ASSISQGAYEQY
TRBV28 many ASGPGISTTDTQY
TRBV12-3/TRBV12-4 many ASSLGLYGYT
TRBV20-1 many SARKGQGNGYT
TRBV29-1 few SVDSGQGEYYGYT
TRBV20-1 many SARDGGWQF
TRBV7-9 many ASGLTGDTQPQH
TRBV20-1 . SARSDYNEQF
TRBV19 few ATRQTYEQY
TRBV5-1 many ASSPDGSGNTIY
TRBV5-1 . ASSLGGLGETQY
TRBV5-1 many ASSARQGGANTEAF
TRBV4-2 many ASSLDGTSPFNEQF
TRBV20-1 many SARVTQGATTEAF
TRBV5-1 many ASSLTSGGPDTQY
TRBV20-1 many SARDLRSTYEQY
TRBV7-2 many ASSPTLDFQY
TRBV20-1 many SASNPVGVDTQY
TRBV10-2 many ASSENSGTGNEQF
TRBV5-5 many ASSLILGGPQPQH